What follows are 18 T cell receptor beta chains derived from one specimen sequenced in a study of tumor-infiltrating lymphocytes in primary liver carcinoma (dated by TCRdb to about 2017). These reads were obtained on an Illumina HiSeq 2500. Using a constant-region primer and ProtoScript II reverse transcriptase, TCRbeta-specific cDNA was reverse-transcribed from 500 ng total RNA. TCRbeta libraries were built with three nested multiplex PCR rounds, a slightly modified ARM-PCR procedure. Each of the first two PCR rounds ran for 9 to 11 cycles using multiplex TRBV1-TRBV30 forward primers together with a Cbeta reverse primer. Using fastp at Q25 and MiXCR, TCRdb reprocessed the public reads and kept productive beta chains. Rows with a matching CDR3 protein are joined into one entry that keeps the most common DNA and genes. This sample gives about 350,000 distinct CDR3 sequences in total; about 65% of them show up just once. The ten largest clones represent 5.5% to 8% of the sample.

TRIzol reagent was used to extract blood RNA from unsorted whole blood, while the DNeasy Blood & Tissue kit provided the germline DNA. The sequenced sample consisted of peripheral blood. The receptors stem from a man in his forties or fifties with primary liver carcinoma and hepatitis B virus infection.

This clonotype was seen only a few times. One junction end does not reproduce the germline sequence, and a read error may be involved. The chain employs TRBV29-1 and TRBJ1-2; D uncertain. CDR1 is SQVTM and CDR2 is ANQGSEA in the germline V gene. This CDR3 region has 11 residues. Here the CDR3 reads CSGSSGDGYAF. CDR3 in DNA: TGCAGCGGCTCCAGCGGGGATGGCTACGCCTTC.

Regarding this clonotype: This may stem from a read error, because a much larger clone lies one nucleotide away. The CDR3 is CVSRFQGTEAFF. The CDR3 nucleotides read TGTGTCAGCAGATTCCAGGGTACTGAAGCTTTCTTT. This chain links TRBV12-3 or TRBV12-4 with TRBJ1-1; D perhaps matches TRBD1 (5 bases). This CDR3 has 12 residues.

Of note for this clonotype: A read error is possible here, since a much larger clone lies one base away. This CDR3 is CASGFHRGLGETQYF. In DNA, the CDR3 is TGTGCCAGCGGTTTCCACAGGGGATTGGGCGAGACCCAGTACTTC. V and J are TRBV12-3 or TRBV12-4 and TRBJ2-5; 7 bases align to TRBD1. The CDR3 has 15 amino acids.

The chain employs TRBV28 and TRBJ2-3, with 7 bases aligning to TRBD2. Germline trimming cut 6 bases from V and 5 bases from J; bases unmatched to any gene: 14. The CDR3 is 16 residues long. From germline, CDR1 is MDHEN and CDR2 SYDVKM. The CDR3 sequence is CASSRSSSGGRDTQYF. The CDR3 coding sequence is TGTGCCAGCAGCCGATCGTCCTCTGGCGGGAGAGATACGCAGTATTTT.

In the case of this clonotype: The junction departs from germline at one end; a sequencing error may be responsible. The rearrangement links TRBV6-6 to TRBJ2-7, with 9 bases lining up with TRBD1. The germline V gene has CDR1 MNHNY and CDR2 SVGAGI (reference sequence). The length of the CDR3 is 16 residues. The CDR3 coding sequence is TGTGCCAGTAGTTACGGACGCTCCACAGGGGGCGACGTGCAGTACTTC. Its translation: CASSYGRSTGGDVQYF.

The CDR3 region has the DNA TGTGCCAGCAGCTACGATCACGAGCGACTAGCTGGCTGCGAGCAGTACTTC. Protein sequence: CASSYDHERLAGCEQYF. The chain couples TRBV11-2 to TRBJ2-7, with 7 bases aligning to TRBD2. Germline assignment: CDR1 SGHAT and CDR2 FQNNGV. The V and J ends lost 4 bases and 6 bases, in that order; junction bases with no gene match: 18. The CDR3 is 17 amino acids. Looking up the rest from reference TRBV11-2 and TRBJ2-7 gives the full variable domain: EAGVAQSPRYKIIEKRQSVAFWCNPISGHATLYWYQQILGQGPKLLIQFQNNGVVDDSQLPKDRFSAERLKGVDSTLKIQPAKLEDSAVYLCASSYDHERLAGCEQYFGPGTRLTVT.

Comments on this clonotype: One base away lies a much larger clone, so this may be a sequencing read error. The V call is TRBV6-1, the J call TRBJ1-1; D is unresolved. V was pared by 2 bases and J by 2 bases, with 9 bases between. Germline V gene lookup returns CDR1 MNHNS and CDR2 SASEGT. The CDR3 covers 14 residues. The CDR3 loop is CASSEQRTNTEAFF. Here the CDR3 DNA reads TGTGCCAGCAGTGAACAACGGACCAACACTGAAGCTTTCTTT.

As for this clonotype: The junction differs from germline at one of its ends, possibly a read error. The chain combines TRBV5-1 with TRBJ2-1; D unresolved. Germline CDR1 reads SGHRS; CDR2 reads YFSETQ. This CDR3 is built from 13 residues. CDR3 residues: CASSLGDYSEQFF. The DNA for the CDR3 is TGCGCCAGCAGCTTGGGTGATTACAGTGAGCAGTTCTTC.

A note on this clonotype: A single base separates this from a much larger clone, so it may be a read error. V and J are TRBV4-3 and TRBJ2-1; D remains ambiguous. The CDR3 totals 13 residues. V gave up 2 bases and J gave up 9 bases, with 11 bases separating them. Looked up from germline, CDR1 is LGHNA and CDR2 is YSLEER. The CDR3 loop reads CASSQYHPGEQFF. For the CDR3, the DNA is TGCGCCAGCAGCCAATATCACCCCGGTGAGCAGTTCTTC.

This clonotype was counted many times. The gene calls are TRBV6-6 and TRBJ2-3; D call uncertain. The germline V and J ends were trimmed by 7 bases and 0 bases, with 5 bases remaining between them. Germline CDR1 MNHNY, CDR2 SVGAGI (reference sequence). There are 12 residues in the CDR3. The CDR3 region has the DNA TGTGCCAGCAAGGGTAGCACAGATACGCAGTATTTT. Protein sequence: CASKGSTDTQYF.

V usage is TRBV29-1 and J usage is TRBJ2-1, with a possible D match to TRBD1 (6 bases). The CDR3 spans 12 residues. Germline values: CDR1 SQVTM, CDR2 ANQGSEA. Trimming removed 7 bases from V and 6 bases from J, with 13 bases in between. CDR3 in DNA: TGCAGCGCCCGGACACAGGGCAATGAGCAGTTCTTC. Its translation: CSARTQGNEQFF.

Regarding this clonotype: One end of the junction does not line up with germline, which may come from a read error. The CDR3 loop reads CAWSVRTGGPNTWELFF. The CDR3 coding sequence is TGTGCCTGGAGTGTACGGACTGGCGGTCCGAACACCTGGGAGCTGTTTTTT. The chain combines TRBV30 with TRBJ2-2, with D perhaps matching TRBD2 (5 bases). The CDR3 is made up of 17 amino acids. The germline V gene has CDR1 GTSNPN and CDR2 SVGIG (reference sequence).

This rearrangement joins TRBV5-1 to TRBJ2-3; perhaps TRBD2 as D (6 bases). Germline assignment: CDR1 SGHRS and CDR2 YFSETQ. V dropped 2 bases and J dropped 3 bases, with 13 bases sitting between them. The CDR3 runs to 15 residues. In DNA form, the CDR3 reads TGCGCCAGCAGCTTAAGCGGGCCAAGAACAGATACGCAGTATTTT. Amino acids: CASSLSGPRTDTQYF. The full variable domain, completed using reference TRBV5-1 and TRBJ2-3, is KAGVTQTPRYLIKTRGQQVTLSCSPISGHRSVSWYQQTPGQGLQFLFEYFSETQRNKGNFPGRFSGRQFSNSRSEMNVSTLELGDSALYLCASSLSGPRTDTQYFGPGTRLTVL.

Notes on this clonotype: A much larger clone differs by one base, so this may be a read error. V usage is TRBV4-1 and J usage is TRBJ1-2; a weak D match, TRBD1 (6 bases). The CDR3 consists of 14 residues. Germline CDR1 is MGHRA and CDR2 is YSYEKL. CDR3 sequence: CASSQAGDLYGYAF. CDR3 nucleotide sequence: TGCGCCAGCAGCCAAGCAGGGGACCTCTATGGCTACGCCTTC.

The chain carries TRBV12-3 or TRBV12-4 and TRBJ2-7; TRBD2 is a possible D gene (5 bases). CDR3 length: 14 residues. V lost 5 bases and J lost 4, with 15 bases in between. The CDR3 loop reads CASSNRTYSYEQYF. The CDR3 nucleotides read TGTGCCAGCAGTAATAGGACTTATTCGTACGAGCAGTACTTC.

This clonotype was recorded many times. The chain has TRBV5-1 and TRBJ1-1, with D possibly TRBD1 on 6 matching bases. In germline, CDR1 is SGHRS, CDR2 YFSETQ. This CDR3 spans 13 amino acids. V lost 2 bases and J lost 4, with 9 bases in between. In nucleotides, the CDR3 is TGCGCCAGCAGCTTCGGAGGGGGCACTGAAGCTTTCTTT. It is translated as CASSFGGGTEAFF. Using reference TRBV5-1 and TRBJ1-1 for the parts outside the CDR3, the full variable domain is KAGVTQTPRYLIKTRGQQVTLSCSPISGHRSVSWYQQTPGQGLQFLFEYFSETQRNKGNFPGRFSGRQFSNSRSEMNVSTLELGDSALYLCASSFGGGTEAFFGQGTRLTVV.

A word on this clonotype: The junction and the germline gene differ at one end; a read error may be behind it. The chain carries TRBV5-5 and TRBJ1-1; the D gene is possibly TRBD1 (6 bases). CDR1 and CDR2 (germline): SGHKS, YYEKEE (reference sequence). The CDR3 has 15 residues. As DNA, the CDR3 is TGTGCCAGCAGTCGAACAGGGTTTAGGGACACTGAAGATTTCTTT. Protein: CASSRTGFRDTEDFF.

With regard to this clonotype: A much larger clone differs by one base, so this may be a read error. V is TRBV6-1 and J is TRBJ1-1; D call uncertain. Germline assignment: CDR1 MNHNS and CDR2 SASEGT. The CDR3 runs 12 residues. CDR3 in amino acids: CASSVVIAEGFF. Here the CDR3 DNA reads TGTGCCAGCAGCGTCGTAATCGCTGAAGGTTTCTTT.